This entry is about one T cell receptor (beta chain). The entry originates in a study of blood T cell repertoires in COVID-19. Methods used by the authors: Estimation of nucleated cell counts relied on the amplification of reference gene primers. Some clones are missing from TCRdb's copy, which holds only in-frame ones; the method was immunoSEQ multiplex PCR. From that table come the V and J calls and clone size; the DNA was used to work out D and trimming. The table records roughly 100,000 clones, 75% to 90% of them present only once. V lost 2 bases, J lost 4 bases, and 7 bases stayed unmatched. This CDR3 comprises 16 residues. Germline V gives CDR1 KGHDR, CDR2 SFDVKD.

The clonotype comes from a woman between 45 and 65 years old with COVID-19, enrolled during active disease. Sequencing input: peripheral blood. The chain joins TRBV24-1 to TRBJ2-5; 9 nucleotides align to TRBD1. CDR3 bases: TGTGCCACCAGTGATTGGGGACAGGGTAAGGGAGAGACCCAGTACTTC. The encoded protein is CATSDWGQGKGETQYF.